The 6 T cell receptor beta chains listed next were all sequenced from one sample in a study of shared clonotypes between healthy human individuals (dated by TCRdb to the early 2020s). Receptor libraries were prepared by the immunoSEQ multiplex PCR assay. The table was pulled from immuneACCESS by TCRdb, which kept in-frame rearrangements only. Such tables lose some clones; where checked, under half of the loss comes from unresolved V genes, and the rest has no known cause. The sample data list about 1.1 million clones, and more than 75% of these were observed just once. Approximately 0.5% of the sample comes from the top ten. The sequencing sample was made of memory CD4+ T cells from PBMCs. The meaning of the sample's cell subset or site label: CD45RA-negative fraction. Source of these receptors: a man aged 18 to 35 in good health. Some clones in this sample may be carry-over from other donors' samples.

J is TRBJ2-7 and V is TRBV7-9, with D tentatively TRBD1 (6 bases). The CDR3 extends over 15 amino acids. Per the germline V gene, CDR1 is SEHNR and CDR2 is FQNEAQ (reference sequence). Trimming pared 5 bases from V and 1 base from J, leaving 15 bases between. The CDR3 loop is CASSQINRVSYEQYF. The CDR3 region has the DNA TGTGCCAGCAGCCAAATTAACAGGGTTTCCTACGAGCAGTACTTC.

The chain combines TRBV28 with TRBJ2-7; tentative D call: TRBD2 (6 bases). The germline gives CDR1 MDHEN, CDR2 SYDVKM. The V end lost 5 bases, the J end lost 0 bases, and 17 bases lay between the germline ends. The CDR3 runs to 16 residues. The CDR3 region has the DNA TGTGCCAGCAGTGTAGGCGGGGACTCGAGCTCCTACGAGCAGTACTTC. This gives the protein CASSVGGDSSSYEQYF.

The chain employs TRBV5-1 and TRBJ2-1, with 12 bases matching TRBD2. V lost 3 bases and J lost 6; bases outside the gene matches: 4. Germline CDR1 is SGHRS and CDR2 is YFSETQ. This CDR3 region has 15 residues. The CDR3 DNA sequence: TGCGCCAGCAGCTCAGGGACTAGCGGGTCCAATGAGCAGTTCTTC. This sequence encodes CASSSGTSGSNEQFF. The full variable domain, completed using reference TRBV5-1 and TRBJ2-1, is KAGVTQTPRYLIKTRGQQVTLSCSPISGHRSVSWYQQTPGQGLQFLFEYFSETQRNKGNFPGRFSGRQFSNSRSEMNVSTLELGDSALYLCASSSGTSGSNEQFFGPGTRLTVL.

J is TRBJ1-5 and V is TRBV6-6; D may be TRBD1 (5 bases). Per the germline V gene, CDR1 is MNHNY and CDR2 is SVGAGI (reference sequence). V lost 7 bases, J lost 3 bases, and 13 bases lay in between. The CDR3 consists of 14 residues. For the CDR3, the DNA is TGTGCCAGCAACGTAAGGGGAGACAATCAGCCCCAGCATTTT. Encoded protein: CASNVRGDNQPQHF.

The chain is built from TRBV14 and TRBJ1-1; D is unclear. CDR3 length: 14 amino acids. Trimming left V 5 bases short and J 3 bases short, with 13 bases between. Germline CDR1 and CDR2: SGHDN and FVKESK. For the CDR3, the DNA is TGTGCCAGCAGCTTAAACCCGGAGTACACTGAAGCTTTCTTT. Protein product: CASSLNPEYTEAFF. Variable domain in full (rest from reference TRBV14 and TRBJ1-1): EAGVTQFPSHSVIEKGQTVTLRCDPISGHDNLYWYRRVMGKEIKFLLHFVKESKQDESGMPNNRFLAERTGGTYSTLKVQPAELEDSGVYFCASSLNPEYTEAFFGQGTRLTVV.

CDR3 region: CASSEAKWYGYTF. The CDR3 DNA follows: TGTGCCAGCAGTGAAGCGAAATGGTATGGCTACACCTTC. The gene calls are TRBV6-1 and TRBJ1-2; D is undetermined. Germline values: CDR1 MNHNS, CDR2 SASEGT. The V gene lost 0 bases and the J gene lost 5 bases, with 7 bases spanning the gap. This CDR3 contains 13 residues.